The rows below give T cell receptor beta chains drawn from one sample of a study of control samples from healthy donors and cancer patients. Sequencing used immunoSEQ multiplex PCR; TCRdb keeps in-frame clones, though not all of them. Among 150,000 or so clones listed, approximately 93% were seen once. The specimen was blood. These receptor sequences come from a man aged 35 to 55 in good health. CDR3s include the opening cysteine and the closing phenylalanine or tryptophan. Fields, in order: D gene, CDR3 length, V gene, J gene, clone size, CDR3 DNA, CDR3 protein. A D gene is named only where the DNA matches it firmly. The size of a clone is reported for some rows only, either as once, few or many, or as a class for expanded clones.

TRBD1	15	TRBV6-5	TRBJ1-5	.	TGTGCCAGCAGCCGGACAGGGCTTAGCAATCAGCCCCAGCATTTT	CASSRTGLSNQPQHF
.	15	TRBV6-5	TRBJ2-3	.	TGTGCCAGCAGTTACTCGAGGGTCGAGACAGATACGCAGTATTTT	CASSYSRVETDTQYF
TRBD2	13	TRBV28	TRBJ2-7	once	TGTGCCAGCAAGAGCGGGAGCTCCTACGAGCAGTACTTC	CASKSGSSYEQYF
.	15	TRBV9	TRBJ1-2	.	TGTGCCTCACAACCCCCCCATTTTGAGAACTATGGCTACACCTTC	CASQPPHFENYGYTF
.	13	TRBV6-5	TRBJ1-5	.	TGTGCCAGCAGTTCGGCCTACAATCAGCCCCAGCATTTT	CASSSAYNQPQHF
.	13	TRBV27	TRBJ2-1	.	TGTGCCAGCAGTTTAGGTCAGCTCAATGAGCAGTTCTTC	CASSLGQLNEQFF
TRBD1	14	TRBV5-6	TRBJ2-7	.	TGTGCCAGCAGCTGGGACAGGGGGTTCTACGAGCAGTACTTC	CASSWDRGFYEQYF
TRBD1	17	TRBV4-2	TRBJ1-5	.	TGTGCCAGCAGCCAAGAAGAAACAGGGGAGTTTATTCAGCCCCAGCATTTT	CASSQEETGEFIQPQHF
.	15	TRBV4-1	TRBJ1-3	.	TGCGCCAGCAGCCTAGGACGGCCCTCCGGAAACACCATATATTTT	CASSLGRPSGNTIYF
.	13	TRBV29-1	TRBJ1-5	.	TGCAGCGTTGAAGAGTTTGCAGGGAGACCCCAGCATTTT	CSVEEFAGRPQHF
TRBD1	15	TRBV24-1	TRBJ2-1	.	TGTGCCACCAGTGACAGTGACAGGGACTACAATGAGCAGTTCTTC	CATSDSDRDYNEQFF
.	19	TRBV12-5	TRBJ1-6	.	TGTGCTAGTGGTTTGGTTACGGCCGGCAGGCTCGGGAAGAATTCACCCCTCCACTTT	CASGLVTAGRLGKNSPLHF
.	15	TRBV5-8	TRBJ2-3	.	TGTGCCAGCAGCTTGAGGTGGGGAGACACAGATACGCAGTATTTT	CASSLRWGDTDTQYF
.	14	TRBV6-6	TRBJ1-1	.	TGTGCCAGCAGTCGGACGGACGGAACTTGGGGAGCTTTCTTT	CASSRTDGTWGAFF
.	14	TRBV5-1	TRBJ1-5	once	TGCGCCAGCAGCTTGGATCATAGCAATCAGCCCCAGCATTTT	CASSLDHSNQPQHF
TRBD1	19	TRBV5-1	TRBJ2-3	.	TGCGCCAGCAGCTTGGTCCCCCTGTCCGGGACAGCTATCACAGATACGCAGTATTTT	CASSLVPLSGTAITDTQYF
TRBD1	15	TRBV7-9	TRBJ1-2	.	TGTGCCAGCAGCTTACGCACAGGGGAGGGCTATGGCTACACCTTC	CASSLRTGEGYGYTF